The 2 T cell receptor beta chains in this list originate from one sample, sequenced in a study of T cells after yellow fever vaccination. From the 5' RACE reads, TCRdb called clonotypes with MiXCR, one entry per CDR3 protein. The sample lists 230,000 or so distinct CDR3 sequences, roughly 6.3% seen once, with 0.85% to 1.2% in the top ten. This specimen was CD4+ T cells sorted from PBMCs, taken on the day of the yellow fever booster vaccination. These receptors were taken from a man younger than 45 who received the YFV17D yellow fever vaccine.

A few counts support this clonotype. The chain has TRBV10-3 and TRBJ2-3; D remains unclear. The length of the CDR3 is 12 residues. The V end was cut by 3 bases, the J end by 10 bases, with 11 bases between. Germline-derived CDR1 and CDR2 are ENHRY and SYGVKD. As DNA, the CDR3 is TGTGCCATCAGTGACTCCCTAGGTGCGCAGTATTTT. Residues: CAISDSLGAQYF.

This clonotype appeared a few times. This sequence joins TRBV5-1 and TRBJ2-1, with 10 bases that match TRBD2. Germline CDR1 reads SGHRS; CDR2 reads YFSETQ. Trimming at V came to 5 bases and at J to 6 bases, leaving 8 bases not matched to a gene. The CDR3 runs 15 residues. CDR3 sequence reads: CASRQGTSVSNEQFF. In DNA form, the CDR3 reads TGCGCCAGCAGACAAGGGACTAGCGTTTCCAATGAGCAGTTCTTC.